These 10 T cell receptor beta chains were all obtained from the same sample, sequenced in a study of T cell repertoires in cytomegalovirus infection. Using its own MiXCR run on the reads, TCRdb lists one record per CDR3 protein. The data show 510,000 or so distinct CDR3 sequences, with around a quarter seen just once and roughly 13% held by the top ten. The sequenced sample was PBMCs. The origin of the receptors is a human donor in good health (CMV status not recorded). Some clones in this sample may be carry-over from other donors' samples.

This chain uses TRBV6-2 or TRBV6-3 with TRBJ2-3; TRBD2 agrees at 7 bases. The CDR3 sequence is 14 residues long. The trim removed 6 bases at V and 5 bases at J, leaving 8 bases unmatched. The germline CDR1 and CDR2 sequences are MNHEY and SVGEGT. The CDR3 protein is CASRASGGKDTQYF. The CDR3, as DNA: TGTGCCAGCAGGGCTAGCGGTGGTAAAGATACGCAGTATTTT.

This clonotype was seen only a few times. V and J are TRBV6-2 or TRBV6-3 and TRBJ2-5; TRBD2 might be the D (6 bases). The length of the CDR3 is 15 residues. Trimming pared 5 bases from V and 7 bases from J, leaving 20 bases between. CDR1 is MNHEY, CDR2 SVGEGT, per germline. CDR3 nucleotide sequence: TGTGCCAGCAGTGACCCCCGGGACTTCCATCGGACCCAGTACTTC. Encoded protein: CASSDPRDFHRTQYF.

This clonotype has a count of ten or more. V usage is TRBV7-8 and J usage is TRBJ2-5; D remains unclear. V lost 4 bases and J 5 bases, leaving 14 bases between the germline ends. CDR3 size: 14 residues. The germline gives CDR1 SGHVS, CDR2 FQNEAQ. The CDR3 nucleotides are TGTGCCAGCAGCTCAGAGGTCCGTTGGGAGACCCAGTACTTC. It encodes CASSSEVRWETQYF.

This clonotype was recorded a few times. The CDR3 reads CASSPTIGLTEQPQHF. CDR3 nucleotide sequence: TGTGCCAGCAGTCCAACCATCGGCCTTACGGAACAGCCCCAGCATTTT. The chain is built from TRBV28 and TRBJ1-5; no clear D gene. Germline V gives CDR1 MDHEN, CDR2 SYDVKM. Trimming took off 5 bases at V and 7 bases at J, with 21 bases between the two ends. The length of the CDR3 is 16 residues.

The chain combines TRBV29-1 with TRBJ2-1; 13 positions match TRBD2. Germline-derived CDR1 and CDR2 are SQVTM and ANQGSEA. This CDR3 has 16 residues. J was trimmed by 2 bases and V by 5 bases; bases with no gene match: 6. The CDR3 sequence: CSVHGLAGAPYNEQFF. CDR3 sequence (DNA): TGCAGCGTTCACGGACTAGCGGGAGCTCCCTACAATGAGCAGTTCTTC.

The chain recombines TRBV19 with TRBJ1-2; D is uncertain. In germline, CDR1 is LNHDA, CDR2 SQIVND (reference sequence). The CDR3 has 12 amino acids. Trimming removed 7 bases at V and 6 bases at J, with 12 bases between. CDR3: CASNERENGYTF. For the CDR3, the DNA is TGTGCCAGTAACGAAAGGGAGAATGGCTACACCTTC.

This CDR3 is CASRFGLAGALSYNEQFF. CDR3 coding DNA: TGTGCCAGCAGATTCGGACTAGCGGGAGCTCTCTCCTACAATGAGCAGTTCTTC. The genes are TRBV5-4 and TRBJ2-1, with 13 bases identical to TRBD2. J gave up 0 bases and V 5 bases, and 8 bases lay outside the gene matches. The CDR3 totals 18 residues. Germline V gene data show CDR1 as SGHNT and CDR2 as YYREEE (reference sequence).

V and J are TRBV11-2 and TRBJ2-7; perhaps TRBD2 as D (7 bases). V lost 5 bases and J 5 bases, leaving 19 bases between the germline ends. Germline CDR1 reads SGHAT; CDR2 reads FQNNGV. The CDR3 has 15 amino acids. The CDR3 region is CASSHEGGRFHEQYV. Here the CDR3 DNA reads TGTGCCAGCAGCCACGAGGGGGGGCGCTTCCACGAGCAGTACGTC.

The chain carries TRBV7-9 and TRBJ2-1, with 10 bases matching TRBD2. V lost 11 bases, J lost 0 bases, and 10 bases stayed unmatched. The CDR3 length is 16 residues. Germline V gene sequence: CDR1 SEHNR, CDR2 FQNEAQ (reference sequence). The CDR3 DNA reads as TGTGCCCCGCCGGGGGCTAGCGGGAGCTCCTACAATGAGCAGTTCTTC. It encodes CAPPGASGSSYNEQFF.

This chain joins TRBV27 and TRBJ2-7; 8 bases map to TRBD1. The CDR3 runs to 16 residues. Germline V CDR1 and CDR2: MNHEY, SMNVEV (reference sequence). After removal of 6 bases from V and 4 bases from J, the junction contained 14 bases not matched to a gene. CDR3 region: CASSDPSGTGRYEQYF. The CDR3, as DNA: TGTGCCAGCAGCGATCCATCCGGGACAGGTCGTTACGAGCAGTACTTC.